The entry below describes one T cell receptor (beta chain). This entry comes from a study of OX40 agonist ivuxolimab in advanced cancers. About the research overall: Anti-PD-1, anti-PD-L1 or anti-CTLA-4 therapy given earlier was allowed, and approximately 43% had some.

The CDR3 has 13 residues. V was cut by 4 bases and J by 5 bases, with 10 bases left in between. Germline values: CDR1 SGHNT, CDR2 YYREEE (reference sequence). Some clones are missing from TCRdb's copy, which holds only in-frame ones; the method was immunoSEQ multiplex PCR. Here the sample spans over 50,000 clones, approximately 90% being singletons. The sample consisted of CD4+ or CD8+ T cells sorted from blood, taken in a trial of the OX40 agonist ivuxolimab. This receptor was taken from an adult with an advanced solid tumor such as melanoma, head and neck, liver or kidney cancer. The chain recombines TRBV5-4 with TRBJ2-1, with a weak D call TRBD2 (6 bases). The CDR3 region has the DNA TGTGCCAGCAGCCCCGGCGGGGACAATGAGCAGTTCTTC. Translation: CASSPGGDNEQFF.